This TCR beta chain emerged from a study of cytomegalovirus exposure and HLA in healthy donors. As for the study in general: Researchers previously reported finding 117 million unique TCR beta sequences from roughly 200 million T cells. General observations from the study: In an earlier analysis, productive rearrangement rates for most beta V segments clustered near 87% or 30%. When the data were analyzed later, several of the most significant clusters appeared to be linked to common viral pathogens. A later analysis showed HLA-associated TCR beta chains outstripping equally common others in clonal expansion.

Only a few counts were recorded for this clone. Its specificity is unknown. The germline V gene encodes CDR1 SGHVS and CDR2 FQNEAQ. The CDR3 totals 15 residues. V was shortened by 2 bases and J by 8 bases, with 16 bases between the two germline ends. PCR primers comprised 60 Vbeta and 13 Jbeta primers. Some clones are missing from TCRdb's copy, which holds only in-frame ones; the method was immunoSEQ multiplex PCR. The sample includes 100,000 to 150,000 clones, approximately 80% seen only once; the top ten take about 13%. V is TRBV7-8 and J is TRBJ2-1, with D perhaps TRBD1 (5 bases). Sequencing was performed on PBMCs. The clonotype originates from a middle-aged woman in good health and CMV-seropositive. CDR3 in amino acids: CASSLRQGPQYEQFF. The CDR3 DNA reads TGTGCCAGCAGCTTACGGCAGGGTCCCCAATATGAGCAGTTCTTC.